Shown below are 2 T cell receptor beta chains from a single sample sequenced in a study of blood T cell repertoires in COVID-19 (TCRdb year 2020). Library method: the immunoSEQ multiplex PCR assay. This immuneACCESS table, as held by TCRdb, lists in-frame sequences with V and J called but not all clones. Of the missing ones, under half trace to an unresolved V gene in checked studies; the others have no known cause. In all, the sample holds around 40,000 clones, and approximately 92% of those were seen once. Of the sample, under 9.5% is held by the ten largest clones. The sample consisted of peripheral blood. Receptor source: a man younger than 45 with active or convalescent COVID-19.

This chain links TRBV4-2 with TRBJ2-1; 15 positions agree with TRBD2. Germline assignment: CDR1 LGHNA and CDR2 YNFKEQ. Trimming cost V 3 bases and J 6 bases; bases outside gene matches: 6. CDR3 length: 17 amino acids. CDR3: CASSHLWTSGRGNEQFF. In DNA, the CDR3 is TGTGCCAGCAGCCATCTCTGGACTAGCGGGAGGGGCAATGAGCAGTTCTTC.

The CDR3, as DNA: TGTGCCAGCAGCCAAGACTACCACTCTGGGGCCAACGTCCTGACTTTC. Protein product: CASSQDYHSGANVLTF. The chain combines TRBV3-1 (or the pseudogene TRBV3-2) with TRBJ2-6, with D unclear. The V end lost 0 bases, the J end lost 0 bases, and 6 bases lay between the germline ends. The CDR3 runs 16 residues. Germline V lookup: CDR1 LGHDT, CDR2 YNNKEL (reference sequence).